The source of this TCR beta chain is a study of OX40 agonist ivuxolimab in advanced cancers. In the study overall: Dose-escalation patients suffered from hepatocellular carcinoma, melanoma, renal cell or head and neck cancer. Earlier anti-PD-1, anti-PD-L1 or anti-CTLA-4 therapy was permitted; roughly 42% had received some. Overall study findings and caveats: Both CD4+ and CD8+ T cell populations in blood had undergone clonal expansion by week 6 at 0.1 to 3.0 mg/kg.

Looked up from germline, CDR1 is SGDLS and CDR2 is YYNGEE. V dropped 0 bases and J dropped 0; count of bases not matched to a gene: 5. This CDR3 is 18 amino acids long. About this clone: Its antigen is undetermined.

TCRdb's copy holds only in-frame clones and misses some; the assay was immunoSEQ multiplex PCR. The data show 60,000 to 100,000 clones, about nine tenths seen once. This receptor was identified in an adult with an advanced solid tumor such as melanoma, head and neck, liver or kidney cancer. Sequencing used CD4+ or CD8+ T cells sorted from blood, obtained in a trial of the OX40 agonist ivuxolimab. The chain combines TRBV9 with TRBJ2-3; 12 bases line up with TRBD2. The CDR3 sequence: CASSVAGLAGRSTDTQYF. The CDR3 DNA is TGTGCCAGCAGCGTAGCGGGACTAGCGGGTCGTAGCACAGATACGCAGTATTTT.